The TCR beta chain under discussion was sequenced for a study of blood T cell repertoires in COVID-19. On the study more broadly: Acute and convalescent COVID-19 specimens originated in the United States, Italy and Spain. In each case, the material was cDNA or gDNA derived from T cells, B-cell-depleted T cells, or PBMCs.

Authors' methods: Nucleated cell counts were estimated from reference gene primer amplification. The data were produced by immunoSEQ multiplex PCR, yet TCRdb's version contains in-frame clones alone and is incomplete. V, J and clone size are taken as reported in that table, and D and trimming were inferred from the DNA itself. The table lists about 180,000 clones, roughly 84% of them singletons. V lost 4 bases to trimming and J lost 4 bases, with 9 bases between them. Looked up from germline, CDR1 is SGHRS and CDR2 is YFSETQ. The CDR3 is 12 residues long. J is TRBJ2-7 and V is TRBV5-1, with a tentative D call TRBD1 (6 bases). This clonotype originated in a woman aged 80 or over with active or convalescent COVID-19. The sample comprised peripheral blood. CDR3: CASSTTGYEQYF. The CDR3, as DNA: TGCGCCAGCAGCACCACAGGGTACGAGCAGTACTTC.